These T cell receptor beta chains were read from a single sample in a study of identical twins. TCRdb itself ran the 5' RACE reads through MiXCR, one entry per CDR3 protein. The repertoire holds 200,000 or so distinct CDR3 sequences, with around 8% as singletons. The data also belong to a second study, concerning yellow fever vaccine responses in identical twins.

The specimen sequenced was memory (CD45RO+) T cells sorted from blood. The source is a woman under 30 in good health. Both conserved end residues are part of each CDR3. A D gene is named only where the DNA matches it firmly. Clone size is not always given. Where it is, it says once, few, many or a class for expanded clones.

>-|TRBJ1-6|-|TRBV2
TGTGCCAGCAAAGAAAGTCGCTCCTATAATTCACCCCTCCACTTT
CASKESRSYNSPLHF
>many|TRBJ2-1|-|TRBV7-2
TGTGCCAGCAGCACCCAGGGGAGCTCCTACAATGAGCAGTTCTTC
CASSTQGSSYNEQFF
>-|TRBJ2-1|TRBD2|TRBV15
TGTGCCACCAGCCCACTAGCGGAGTACAATGAGCAGTTCTTC
CATSPLAEYNEQFF
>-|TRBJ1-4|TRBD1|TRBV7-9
TGTGCCAGCAGCACCCTCCTGGACAGGGCTGAAAAACTGTTTTTT
CASSTLLDRAEKLFF
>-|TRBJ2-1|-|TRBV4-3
TGCGCCAGCAGCCAAGGATTGGGGTATTCCTACAATGAGCAGTTCTTC
CASSQGLGYSYNEQFF
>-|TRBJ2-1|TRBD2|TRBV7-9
TGTGCCAGCAGCTTTGAGGCGGGAGAAAGGTTCTTC
CASSFEAGERFF
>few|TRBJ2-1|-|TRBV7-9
TGTGCCAGCAGCGCATACGGACAGTCGAATGAGCAGTTCTTC
CASSAYGQSNEQFF
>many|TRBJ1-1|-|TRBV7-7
TGTGCTAGCAGCTTAGACAGAGATACTGAAGCTTTCTTT
CASSLDRDTEAFF
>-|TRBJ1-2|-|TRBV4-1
TGCGCCAGCAGCAACCCCGAGGGGGGGGCGGGCTATGGCTACACCTTC
CASSNPEGGAGYGYTF
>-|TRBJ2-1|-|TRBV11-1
TGTGCCAGCAGCTTACGCCGAACCGGGACACTTAAAAGCAATGAGCAGTTCTTC
CASSLRRTGTLKSNEQFF
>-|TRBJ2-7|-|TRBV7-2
TGTGCCAGCAGCTTAGGAATGGCGGGGACAACCTACGAGCAGTACTTC
CASSLGMAGTTYEQYF
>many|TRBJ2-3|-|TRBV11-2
TGTGCCAGCAGCGCCGCCAATAGCCTCACAGATACGCAGTATTTT
CASSAANSLTDTQYF
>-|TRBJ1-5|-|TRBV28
TGTGCCAGCAGTTTATTACAGCGGCTTCAGCCCCAGCATTTT
CASSLLQRLQPQHF
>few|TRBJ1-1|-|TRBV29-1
TGCAGCGTTGACAGGGGCGCTAACACTGAAGCTTTCTTT
CSVDRGANTEAFF
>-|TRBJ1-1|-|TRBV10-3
TGTGCCATCAGTGAGCCGGGAGCTGAAGCTTTCTTT
CAISEPGAEAFF
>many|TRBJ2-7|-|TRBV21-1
TGTGCCAGCAACGGACAGGGGGCCTCTGTTGGCTACGAGCAGTACTTC
CASNGQGASVGYEQYF
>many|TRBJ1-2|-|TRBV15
TGTGCCACCAGTAGGGACGGAATTAACTATGGCTACACCTTC
CATSRDGINYGYTF
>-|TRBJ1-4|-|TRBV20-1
TGCAGTGCTAGAGATTACGTAGGAACTAATGAAAAACTGTTTTTT
CSARDYVGTNEKLFF
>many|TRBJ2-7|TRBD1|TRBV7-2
TGTGCCAGCACCCTTACCGAAGCGACAGGGAACCACGAGCAGTACTTC
CASTLTEATGNHEQYF
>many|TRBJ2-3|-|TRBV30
TGTGCCTGGAGCCCGAAGGATACGCAGTATTTT
CAWSPKDTQYF
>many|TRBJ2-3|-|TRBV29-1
TGCAGCGTTGACAAGGGAAGCACAGATACGCAGTATTTT
CSVDKGSTDTQYF
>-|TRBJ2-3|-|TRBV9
TGTGCCAGCAGCCATTCCACCGGGACAACAGATACGCAGTATTTT
CASSHSTGTTDTQYF
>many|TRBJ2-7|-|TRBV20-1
TGCAGTGCTAGAGATTCCAGCGCGGACTACGAGCAGTACTTC
CSARDSSADYEQYF
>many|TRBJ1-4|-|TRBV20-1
TGCAGTTATAAGGGGGATCCTAATGAAAAACTGTTTTTT
CSYKGDPNEKLFF
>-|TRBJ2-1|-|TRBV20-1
TGCAGTGCTAGTGGGACTCACAATGAGCAGCTCTTC
CSASGTHNEQLF
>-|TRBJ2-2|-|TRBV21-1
-
CASSKGWASGTPPTGELFF
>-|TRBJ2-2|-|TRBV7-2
TGTGCCAGCAGCGATTACAGGAACACCGGGGAGCTGTTTTTT
CASSDYRNTGELFF
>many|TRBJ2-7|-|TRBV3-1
TGTGCCAGCAGCTATAAAGGGGTTGGGTTGGCCTACGAGCAGTACTTC
CASSYKGVGLAYEQYF